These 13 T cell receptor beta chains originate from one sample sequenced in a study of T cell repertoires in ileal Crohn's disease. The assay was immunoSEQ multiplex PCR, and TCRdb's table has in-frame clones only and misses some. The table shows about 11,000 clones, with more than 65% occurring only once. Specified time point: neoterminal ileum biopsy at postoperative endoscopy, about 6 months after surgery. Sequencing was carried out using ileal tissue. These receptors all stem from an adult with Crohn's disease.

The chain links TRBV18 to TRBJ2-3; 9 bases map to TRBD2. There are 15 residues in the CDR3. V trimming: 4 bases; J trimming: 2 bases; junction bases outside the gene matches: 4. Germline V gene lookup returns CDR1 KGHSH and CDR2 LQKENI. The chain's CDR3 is CASSHASGNTDTQYF. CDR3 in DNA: TGTGCCAGCTCACACGCTAGCGGGAACACAGATACGCAGTATTTT.

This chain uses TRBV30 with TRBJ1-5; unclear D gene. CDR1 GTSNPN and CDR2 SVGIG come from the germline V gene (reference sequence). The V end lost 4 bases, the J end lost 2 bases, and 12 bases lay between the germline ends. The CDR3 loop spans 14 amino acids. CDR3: CAWTPGLGNQPQHF. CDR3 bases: TGTGCCTGGACCCCAGGATTAGGCAATCAGCCCCAGCATTTT.

DNA of the CDR3: TGTGCCAGCAGTGCGACGGGACTAGCGGGGTATCGAGCGCTGTATTTT. This codes for CASSATGLAGYRALYF. V and J are TRBV2 and TRBJ2-3; the match to TRBD2 covers 13 bases. The junction had 15 bases not matched to a gene; V was cut back by 4 bases and J by 14 bases. Germline-derived CDR1 and CDR2 are SNHLY and FYNNEI. The CDR3 runs to 16 residues.

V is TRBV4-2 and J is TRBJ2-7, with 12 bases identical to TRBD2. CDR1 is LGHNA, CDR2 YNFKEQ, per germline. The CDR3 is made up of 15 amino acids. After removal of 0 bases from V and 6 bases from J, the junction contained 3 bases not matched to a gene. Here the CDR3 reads CASSQDLAGGREQYF. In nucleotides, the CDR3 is TGTGCCAGCAGCCAAGATCTAGCGGGGGGGCGCGAGCAGTACTTC.

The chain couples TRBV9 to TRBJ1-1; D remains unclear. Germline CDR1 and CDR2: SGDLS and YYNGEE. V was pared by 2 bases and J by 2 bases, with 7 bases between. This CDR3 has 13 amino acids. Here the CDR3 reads CASSVSDNTEAFF. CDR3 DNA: TGTGCCAGCAGCGTTTCAGATAACACTGAAGCTTTCTTT.

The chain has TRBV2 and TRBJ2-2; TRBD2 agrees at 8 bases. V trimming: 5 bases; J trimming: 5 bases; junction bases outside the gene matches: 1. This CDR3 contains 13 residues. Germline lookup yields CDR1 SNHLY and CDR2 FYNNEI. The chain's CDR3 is CASSSGGTGELFF. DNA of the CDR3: TGTGCCAGCAGTAGCGGGGGTACCGGGGAGCTGTTTTTT.

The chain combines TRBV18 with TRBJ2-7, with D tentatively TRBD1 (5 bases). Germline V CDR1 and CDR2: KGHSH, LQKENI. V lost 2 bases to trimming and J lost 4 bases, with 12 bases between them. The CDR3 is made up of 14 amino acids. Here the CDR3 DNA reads TGTGCCAGCTCACCAAGTCAGGGCCGTTACGAGCAGTACTTC. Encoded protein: CASSPSQGRYEQYF.

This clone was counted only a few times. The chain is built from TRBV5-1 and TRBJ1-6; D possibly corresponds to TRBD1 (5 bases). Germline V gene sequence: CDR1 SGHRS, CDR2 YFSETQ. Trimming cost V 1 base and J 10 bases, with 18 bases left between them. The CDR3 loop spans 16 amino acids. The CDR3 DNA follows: TGCGCCAGCAGCTTGACAGGCGGCACAGGCCAATCACCCCTCCACTTT. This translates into CASSLTGGTGQSPLHF.

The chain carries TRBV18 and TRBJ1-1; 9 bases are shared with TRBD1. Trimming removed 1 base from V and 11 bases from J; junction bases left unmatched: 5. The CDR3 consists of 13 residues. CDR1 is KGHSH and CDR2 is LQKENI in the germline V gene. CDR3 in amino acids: CASSPRDRGNAFF. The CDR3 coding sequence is TGTGCCAGCTCACCACGTGACAGGGGGAATGCTTTCTTT.

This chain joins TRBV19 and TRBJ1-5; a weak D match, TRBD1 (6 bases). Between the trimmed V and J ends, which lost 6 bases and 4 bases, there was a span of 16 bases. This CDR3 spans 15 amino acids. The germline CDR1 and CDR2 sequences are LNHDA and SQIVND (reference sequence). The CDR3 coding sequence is TGTGCCAGTAGCACCTCTGGGGGCTATAATCAGCCCCAGCATTTT. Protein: CASSTSGGYNQPQHF.

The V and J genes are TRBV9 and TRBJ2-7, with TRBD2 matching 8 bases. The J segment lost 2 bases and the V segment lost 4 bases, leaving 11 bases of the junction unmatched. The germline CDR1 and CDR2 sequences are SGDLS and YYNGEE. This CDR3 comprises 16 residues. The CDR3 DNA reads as TGTGCCAGCAGCTCCTCAAGCGGGGGCCTTCCCTACGAGCAGTACTTC. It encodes CASSSSSGGLPYEQYF.

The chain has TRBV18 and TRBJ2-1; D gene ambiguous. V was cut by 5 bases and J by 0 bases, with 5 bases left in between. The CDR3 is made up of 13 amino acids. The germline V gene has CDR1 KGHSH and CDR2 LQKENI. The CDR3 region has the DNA TGTGCCAGCTCAGAGTACTCCTACAATGAGCAGTTCTTC. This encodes CASSEYSYNEQFF.

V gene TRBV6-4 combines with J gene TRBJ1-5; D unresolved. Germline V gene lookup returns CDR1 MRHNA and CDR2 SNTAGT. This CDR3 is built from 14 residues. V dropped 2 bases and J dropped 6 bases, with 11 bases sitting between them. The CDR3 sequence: CASSDDPTSQPQHF. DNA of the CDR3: TGTGCCAGCAGTGACGATCCCACCAGTCAGCCCCAGCATTTT.